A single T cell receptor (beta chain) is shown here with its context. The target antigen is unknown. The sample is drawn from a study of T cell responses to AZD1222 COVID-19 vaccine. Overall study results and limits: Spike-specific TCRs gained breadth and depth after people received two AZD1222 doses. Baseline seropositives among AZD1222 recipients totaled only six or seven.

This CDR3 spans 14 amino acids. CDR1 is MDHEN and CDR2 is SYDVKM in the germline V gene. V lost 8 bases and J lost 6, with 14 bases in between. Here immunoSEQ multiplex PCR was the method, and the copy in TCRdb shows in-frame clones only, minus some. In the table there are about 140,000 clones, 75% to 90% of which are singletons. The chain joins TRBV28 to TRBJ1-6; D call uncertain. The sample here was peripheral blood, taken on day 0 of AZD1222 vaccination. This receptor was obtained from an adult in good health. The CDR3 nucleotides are TGTGCCAGCGTTCTAGGGTTTGCTAATTCACCCCTCCACTTT. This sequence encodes CASVLGFANSPLHF.